These 2 T cell receptor beta chains originate from one sample sequenced in a study of glioma-infiltrating T cells. Using RNA template, CDR3s of TCR alpha and beta were amplified with iRepertoire arm-PCR. In TCRdb, the multiplex PCR reads were re-called with MiXCR into one record per CDR3 protein. The sample includes 400,000 or so distinct CDR3 sequences, roughly two fifths of them seen just once. The sample was glioma tissue, nonneoplastic brain tissue, or PBMCs (not recorded which). The receptor source for this set is a human donor with low-grade glioma or glioblastoma, undergoing nonglioma brain surgery, or in good health (not recorded which).

The genes are TRBV7-2 and TRBJ1-4, with D possibly being TRBD1 (5 bases). Germline V gives CDR1 SGHTA, CDR2 FQGNSA. V lost 5 bases and J lost 3, with 13 bases in between. The CDR3 has 15 residues. CDR3 region: CASSPYRFPNEKLFF. The CDR3 coding sequence is TGTGCCAGCAGCCCGTACAGGTTCCCTAATGAAAAACTGTTTTTT.

Of note for this clonotype: This may be a read error, as it is one base from a much larger clone. V and J are TRBV28 and TRBJ2-1; D may be TRBD1 or TRBD2 (5 bases each). The CDR3 sequence is 12 residues long. The germline CDR1 and CDR2 sequences are MDHEN and SYDVKM. Trimming cost V 7 bases and J 9 bases, with 13 bases left between them. CDR3 amino acids: CASNFGGLEQFF. CDR3 in DNA: TGTGCCAGCAATTTTGGGGGTCTTGAGCAGTTCTTC.